These T cell receptor beta chains were read from a single sample in a study of blood T cell repertoires in COVID-19. Some clones are missing from TCRdb's copy, which holds only in-frame ones; the method was immunoSEQ multiplex PCR. The data show fewer than 75,000 clones, 65% to 85% seen once. Specimen: peripheral blood. These receptors were collected from a man in his fifties or sixties with acute or convalescent COVID-19. The CDR3 runs from the conserved cysteine through the conserved F or W. The D gene is left open where the match is weak. Size values are once, few and many counts, or a class for expanded clones, and some rows have none.

>few|TRBJ1-1|TRBD1|TRBV5-1
CASSSMGQINTEAFF
TGCGCCAGCAGCTCTATGGGACAGATCAACACTGAAGCTTTCTTT
>few|TRBJ2-1|TRBD2|TRBV4-1
CASSPRSAGPRSPEQFF
TGCGCCAGCAGCCCCCGATCAGCGGGACCCAGATCGCCGGAGCAGTTCTTC
>-|TRBJ2-6|TRBD1|TRBV24-1
CATSDLGTGSSGANVLTF
TGTGCCACCAGTGATTTAGGGACAGGGTCTTCTGGGGCCAACGTCCTGACTTTC
>-|TRBJ1-1|TRBD1|TRBV25-1
CASSGLIGTGGKNTEAFF
TGTGCCAGCAGTGGGTTAATCGGGACAGGGGGGAAGAACACTGAAGCTTTCTTT
>-|TRBJ1-2|-|TRBV12-3/TRBV12-4
CASSLNSPYGYTF
TGTGCCAGCAGTTTAAACAGTCCCTATGGCTACACCTTC
>-|TRBJ1-2|-|TRBV7-2
CASSSRQAVSYGYTF
TGTGCCAGCAGCTCCCGACAGGCGGTCTCATATGGCTACACCTTC
>-|TRBJ1-2|TRBD1|TRBV6-1
CASSDPGQLTNYGYTF
TGTGCCAGCAGTGACCCGGGACAGCTAACTAACTATGGCTACACCTTC
>-|TRBJ1-5|-|TRBV27
CASSSRDGSNQPQHF
TGTGCCAGCAGTTCCAGGGATGGGAGCAATCAGCCCCAGCATTTT
>-|TRBJ2-3|TRBD2|TRBV6-5
CASSFAGGNTDTQYF
TGTGCCAGCAGTTTTGCGGGGGGGAACACAGATACGCAGTATTTT
>-|TRBJ1-1|TRBD1|TRBV2
CASSEASDRMNTEAFF
TGTGCCAGCAGTGAAGCGTCGGACAGGATGAACACTGAAGCTTTCTTT
>-|TRBJ2-7|TRBD1|TRBV29-1
CSVEERQGGNYEQYF
TGCAGCGTTGAAGAAAGACAGGGTGGGAACTACGAGCAGTACTTC
>-|TRBJ1-5|-|TRBV10-3
CAISETRESQPQHF
TGTGCCATCAGTGAGACCAGGGAAAGTCAGCCCCAGCATTTT
>-|TRBJ1-3|-|TRBV30
CAWSGMSGSGNTIYF
TGTGCCTGGAGTGGTATGTCGGGGTCTGGAAACACCATATATTTT
>-|TRBJ1-4|TRBD1|TRBV5-6
CASSLPGGPEKLFF
TGTGCCAGCAGCTTGCCAGGGGGCCCTGAAAAACTGTTTTTT
>-|TRBJ2-5|TRBD2|TRBV7-7
CASSLAGGQQETQYF
TGTGCTAGCAGCTTAGCGGGGGGACAGCAAGAGACCCAGTACTTC
>-|TRBJ2-3|TRBD2|TRBV6-2/TRBV6-3
CASSSGTSWGTDTQYF
TGTGCCAGCAGTTCGGGGACTAGCTGGGGCACAGATACGCAGTATTTT
>-|TRBJ1-2|-|TRBV10-2
CASSESEWGVGFGGYTF
TGCGCCAGCAGTGAGTCGGAATGGGGGGTTGGATTTGGAGGCTACACCTTC
>few|TRBJ1-6|-|TRBV5-4
CASSGDGRGYSPLHF
TGTGCCAGCAGCGGTGATGGGAGGGGGTACTCACCCCTCCACTTT
>-|TRBJ2-7|TRBD1|TRBV27
CASGEWTGGNYEQYF
TGTGCCAGCGGCGAATGGACAGGGGGCAACTACGAGCAGTACTTC
>few|TRBJ2-3|-|TRBV7-2
CASSYGGLDTQYF
TGTGCCAGCAGCTACGGGGGTCTGGATACGCAGTATTTT
>-|TRBJ1-4|-|TRBV4-2
CASSQGTRGNEKLFF
TGTGCCAGCAGCCAAGGGACGCGGGGTAATGAAAAACTGTTTTTT